The 29 T cell receptor beta chains listed next were all sequenced from one sample in a study of blood T cells in healthy people across ages. PCR was performed a second time for about 7 to 11 cycles using a sample-barcoded 5' primer and a J-beta primer mix. One entry per CDR3 protein, called by TCRdb with MiXCR from the 5' RACE reads. The data show roughly 800,000 distinct CDR3 sequences, approximately 24% seen once. The same sample was also used in a study of T cells of mothers and their children.

The sample consisted of blood. These TCRs come from a boy aged 5-17 years in good health.

This clonotype was seen a handful of times. The chain carries TRBV5-1 and TRBJ2-3, with TRBD1 matching over 8 bases. V lost 0 bases, J lost 6 bases, and 6 bases stayed unmatched. Germline CDR1 SGHRS, CDR2 YFSETQ. This CDR3 spans 15 amino acids. The CDR3, as DNA: TGCGCCAGCAGCTTGGGCCAGGGGGCTGGGGATACGCAGTATTTT. Residues: CASSLGQGAGDTQYF.

In its sample, this clonotype was seen a few times. This chain links TRBV5-1 with TRBJ2-7, with 8 bases that match TRBD1. Germline V gene lookup returns CDR1 SGHRS and CDR2 YFSETQ. Trimming removed 2 bases from V and 0 bases from J; junction bases left unmatched: 7. The CDR3 consists of 16 residues. Here the CDR3 DNA reads TGCGCCAGCAGCTTTGGAAGGACAGGGTACTCCTACGAGCAGTACTTC. As protein: CASSFGRTGYSYEQYF.

In this sample, this clonotype turned up a few times. This chain links TRBV5-1 with TRBJ2-6, with D perhaps assigned TRBD1 or TRBD2 (6 bases each). The germline V gene has CDR1 SGHRS and CDR2 YFSETQ. The CDR3 sequence is 17 residues long. Trimming took off 4 bases at V and 0 bases at J, with 14 bases between the two ends. CDR3 in DNA: TGCGCCAGCAGCCGGGGGCTGGTGTCCTCTGGGGCCAACGTCCTGACTTTC. It is translated as CASSRGLVSSGANVLTF.

This chain joins TRBV9 and TRBJ2-3, with D maybe TRBD2 (5 bases). CDR1 and CDR2 (germline): SGDLS, YYNGEE. V lost 4 bases and J 2 bases, leaving 11 bases between the germline ends. The CDR3 loop spans 14 amino acids. In DNA, the CDR3 is TGTGCCAGCAGCTCCAGACTAAACACAGATACGCAGTATTTT. Its protein is CASSSRLNTDTQYF.

The sample holds a few counts of this clonotype. The rearrangement joins TRBV5-1 to TRBJ2-6, with TRBD1 identical over 7 bases. The V gene's germline CDR1 is SGHRS and CDR2 YFSETQ. The CDR3 spans 17 residues. The ends lost 4 bases at V and 2 bases at J; junction bases unmatched: 9. The DNA of the CDR3 is TGCGCCAGCAGCCCATGGGTGACAGGGACTGGGGCCAACGTCCTGACTTTC. Protein sequence: CASSPWVTGTGANVLTF.

This clonotype was seen a few times. The genes are TRBV6-5 and TRBJ1-2, with a weak D call TRBD1 (6 bases). Germline CDR1 is MNHEY and CDR2 is SVGAGI. The V and J ends lost 6 bases and 0 bases respectively, with 14 bases between them. This CDR3 contains 15 residues. The CDR3 nucleotides read TGTGCCAGCAGCCCTGGACAGCTAGCTAACTATGGCTACACCTTC. Translated: CASSPGQLANYGYTF.

CDR3 protein: CASSGTGPDGYTF. The CDR3 DNA sequence: TGTGCCAGCTCCGGGACAGGACCGGATGGCTACACCTTC. This rearrangement joins TRBV25-1 to TRBJ1-2, with 8 nucleotides matching TRBD1. Per the germline V gene, CDR1 is MGHDK and CDR2 is SYGVNS. There are 13 residues in the CDR3. Unmatched junction bases numbered 8, after V lost 8 bases and J lost 6 bases.

CDR3 bases: TGTGCCAGCAGCCCTGACCTAAACATTCAGTACTTC. Protein product: CASSPDLNIQYF. The chain couples TRBV12-3 or TRBV12-4 to TRBJ2-4; D is unresolved. V was clipped by 6 bases and J by 6 bases, with 9 bases between them. This CDR3 comprises 12 residues.

This clonotype has a single count. The V call is TRBV4-1, the J call TRBJ1-4; 8 nucleotides align to TRBD1. After removal of 0 bases from V and 16 bases from J, the junction contained 4 bases not matched to a gene. Germline loops: CDR1 MGHRA, CDR2 YSYEKL. There are 12 residues in the CDR3. The CDR3 protein is CASSQEGTGAFF. CDR3 nucleotide sequence: TGCGCCAGCAGCCAAGAGGGGACAGGAGCGTTTTTT.

This clonotype was seen once. The chain has TRBV7-2 and TRBJ2-5; D is uncertain. The J call is in doubt because the DNA end fits TRBJ2-7 better. This CDR3 region has 16 residues. Germline CDR1 SGHTA, CDR2 FQGNSA. The CDR3 loop reads CASSFLEKEPKDEQYF. The CDR3 bases are TGTGCCAGCAGCTTCTTGGAGAAGGAACCTAAGGACGAGCAGTACTTC.

This sequence joins TRBV15 and TRBJ2-4, with D hard to call. V lost 4 bases and J lost 8, with 15 bases in between. The CDR3 is 14 residues long. Germline loops: CDR1 LNHNV, CDR2 YYDKDF (reference sequence). The CDR3 loop is CATSIKRETDIQYF. DNA of the CDR3: TGTGCCACCAGCATAAAGAGAGAGACGGACATTCAGTACTTC.

This chain joins TRBV12-3 or TRBV12-4 and TRBJ2-7; no reliable D call. This CDR3 has 15 amino acids. With 5 bases removed from V and 3 bases from J, the gap between germline ends came to 17 bases. The DNA for the CDR3 is TGTGCCAGCAGTCCGCAAATGCTGTTCGTCTACGAGCAGTACTTC. Translation gives CASSPQMLFVYEQYF.

This clonotype appeared a few times. The chain links TRBV28 to TRBJ2-5, with a weak D call TRBD2 (5 bases). The J call is doubtful: the DNA matches TRBJ2-7 better. Looked up from germline, CDR1 is MDHEN and CDR2 is SYDVKM. The CDR3 is made up of 11 amino acids. CDR3 coding DNA: TGTGCCAGCCTTGGGGAGTACGAGCAGTACTTC. Translating gives CASLGEYEQYF.

This clonotype has only a few counts. This sequence joins TRBV25-1 and TRBJ1-2; 8 nucleotides match TRBD1. The CDR3 has 13 amino acids. CDR1 and CDR2 (germline): MGHDK, SYGVNS. The ends lost 6 bases at V and 7 bases at J; junction bases unmatched: 7. The CDR3 reads CASSSGGSTGYTF. The CDR3 region has the DNA TGTGCCAGCAGCTCAGGGGGCAGTACTGGCTACACCTTC.

The chain uses TRBV3-1 and TRBJ2-6; D assignment may be TRBD1 or TRBD2 (5 bases each). The CDR3 is 16 residues long. Germline CDR1 LGHDT, CDR2 YNNKEL (reference sequence). Trimming shortened V by 6 bases and J by 3 bases, and 15 bases separated the two germline ends. The CDR3 region has the DNA TGTGCCAGCAGTTCCTTCTTGGGGGTTGGGGCCAACGTCCTGACTTTC. Translation gives CASSSFLGVGANVLTF. Variable domain in full (rest from reference TRBV3-1 and TRBJ2-6): DTAVSQTPKYLVTQMGNDKSIKCEQNLGHDTMYWYKQDSKKFLKIMFSYNNKELIINETVPNRFSPKSPDKAHLNLHINSLELGDSAVYFCASSSFLGVGANVLTFGAGSRLTVL.

The chain carries TRBV29-1 and TRBJ2-3, with D uncertain. This CDR3 is 12 amino acids long. Trimming left V 7 bases short and J 2 bases short, with 10 bases between. The V gene's germline CDR1 is SQVTM and CDR2 ANQGSEA. The CDR3, as DNA: TGCAGCGCCCGTATAATCACAGATACGCAGTATTTT. Amino acids: CSARIITDTQYF.

CDR3 loop: CASSDPWESYEQYF. CDR3 sequence (DNA): TGTGCCAGCAGTGACCCATGGGAATCCTACGAGCAGTACTTC. The chain uses TRBV6-4 and TRBJ2-7, with D unresolved. Trimming took 2 bases from V and 1 from J, leaving 9 bases between them. The CDR3 is 14 amino acids. The germline CDR1 and CDR2 sequences are MRHNA and SNTAGT.

This clonotype was observed many times. The chain carries TRBV4-1 and TRBJ2-5, with D perhaps given as TRBD1 or TRBD2 (5 bases each). The germline CDR1 and CDR2 sequences are MGHRA and YSYEKL. CDR3 length: 13 residues. The V gene lost 4 bases and the J gene lost 7 bases, with 13 bases spanning the gap. The CDR3 sequence is CASSPGPTGTQYF. The CDR3 DNA reads as TGCGCCAGCAGCCCGGGACCAACGGGGACCCAGTACTTC.

This clonotype was detected a few times. This chain uses TRBV18 with TRBJ2-5, with D perhaps assigned TRBD1 or TRBD2 (5 bases each). The CDR3 has 14 residues. Germline V gives CDR1 KGHSH, CDR2 LQKENI. V lost 6 bases and J lost 5, with 16 bases in between. This CDR3 is CASSHTEGTETQYF. In DNA, the CDR3 is TGTGCCAGCTCCCACACGGAAGGGACGGAGACCCAGTACTTC.

The rearrangement joins TRBV18 to TRBJ2-5; the D is unclear. The CDR3 is 14 residues long. Germline V gene data show CDR1 as KGHSH and CDR2 as LQKENI. Trimming removed 0 bases at V and 2 bases at J, with 7 bases between. The CDR3 loop reads CASSPPTEQETQYF. As DNA, the CDR3 is TGTGCCAGCTCACCACCAACAGAACAAGAGACCCAGTACTTC.

The rearrangement joins TRBV14 to TRBJ2-6, with D hard to call. The CDR3 loop spans 17 amino acids. Trimming removed 5 bases at V and 4 bases at J, with 18 bases between. Germline-derived CDR1 and CDR2 are SGHDN and FVKESK. This chain's CDR3 is CASSVGWDRPGANVLTF. The DNA of the CDR3 is TGTGCCAGCAGCGTTGGCTGGGATCGTCCCGGGGCCAACGTCCTGACTTTC.

The V gene is TRBV15, the J gene TRBJ1-4, with D possibly TRBD1 on 6 matching bases. This CDR3 contains 18 residues. V lost 3 bases, J lost 0 bases, and 17 bases lay in between. Germline CDR1 reads LNHNV; CDR2 reads YYDKDF (reference sequence). The CDR3, as DNA: TGTGCCACCAGCAGTGATAAGGACAGATTATCAACTAATGAAAAACTGTTTTTT. The encoded protein is CATSSDKDRLSTNEKLFF. The full variable domain, completed using reference TRBV15 and TRBJ1-4, is DAMVIQNPRYQVTQFGKPVTLSCSQTLNHNVMYWYQQKSSQAPKLLFHYYDKDFNNEADTPDNFQSRRPNTSFCFLDIRSPGLGDTAMYLCATSSDKDRLSTNEKLFFGSGTQLSVL.

The rearrangement links TRBV7-6 to TRBJ2-2, with D perhaps matching TRBD1 or TRBD2 (5 bases each). The CDR3 sequence is 13 residues long. V dropped 8 bases and J dropped 5 bases, with 12 bases sitting between them. Germline-derived CDR1 and CDR2 are SGHVS and FNYEAQ. In nucleotides, the CDR3 is TGTGCCAGCGAGGGGTATCGAACCGGGGAGCTGTTTTTT. Protein sequence: CASEGYRTGELFF.

This clonotype was seen a handful of times. This chain connects TRBV20-1 to TRBJ1-1; D perhaps matches TRBD1 (6 bases). The germline V and J ends were trimmed by 5 bases and 0 bases, with 13 bases remaining between them. The germline CDR1 and CDR2 sequences are DFQATT and SNEGSKA (reference sequence). The CDR3 is 14 residues long. The CDR3 sequence: CSARLGAMNTEAFF. The CDR3 DNA sequence: TGCAGTGCTCGGCTGGGGGCCATGAACACTGAAGCTTTCTTT.

There are a few counts of this clonotype. A junction end diverges from the germline sequence, so it may reflect a read error. This sequence joins TRBV7-7 and TRBJ2-5; TRBD1 matches at 9 bases. Germline V gene sequence: CDR1 SSHAT, CDR2 FNYEAQ (reference sequence). The CDR3 is made up of 15 amino acids. CDR3 DNA sequence: TGTGCTAGCAGCTTAGAGGGGACAGGGCCAGAGACCCAGTACTTC. Translating it yields CASSLEGTGPETQYF.

As regards this clonotype: With a much larger clone just one base away, this may be a read error. This chain connects TRBV29-1 to TRBJ2-7, with 7 bases matching TRBD2. This CDR3 contains 14 residues. Germline V gene lookup returns CDR1 SQVTM and CDR2 ANQGSEA. The CDR3 region is CSATQRGGTYERYF. The CDR3 coding sequence is TGCAGCGCCACACAAAGGGGAGGGACCTACGAGCGGTACTTC.

This clonotype was detected a few times. The V call is TRBV29-1, the J call TRBJ1-2, with TRBD1 identical over 7 bases. CDR1 and CDR2 (germline): SQVTM, ANQGSEA. This CDR3 contains 14 residues. V lost 2 bases, J lost 8 bases, and 11 bases stayed unmatched. The CDR3 loop reads CSVESPGGRRGYTF. The CDR3, as DNA: TGCAGCGTTGAATCCCCAGGGGGTAGGAGGGGCTACACCTTC.

This clonotype has a handful of counts. The V call is TRBV7-9, the J call TRBJ2-1, with D uncertain. Gene TRBJ2-5 matches the end of the DNA better, so the J call may be wrong. The CDR3 extends over 15 amino acids. Germline V gene data show CDR1 as SEHNR and CDR2 as FQNEAQ (reference sequence). In nucleotides, the CDR3 is TGTGCCAGCAGCCCAACAGACCCCAATGCGGAGACCCAGTACTTC. As protein: CASSPTDPNAETQYF.

This chain links TRBV27 with TRBJ2-1; TRBD2 matches at 7 bases. TRBJ2-7 explains the end of the DNA better; the J call may be wrong. The length of the CDR3 is 17 residues. Germline V lookup: CDR1 MNHEY, CDR2 SMNVEV (reference sequence). Here the CDR3 DNA reads TGTGCCACCACGGACCCTGTTGAACGCGGGGGTGTCGACGAGCAGTACTTC. Residues: CATTDPVERGGVDEQYF.